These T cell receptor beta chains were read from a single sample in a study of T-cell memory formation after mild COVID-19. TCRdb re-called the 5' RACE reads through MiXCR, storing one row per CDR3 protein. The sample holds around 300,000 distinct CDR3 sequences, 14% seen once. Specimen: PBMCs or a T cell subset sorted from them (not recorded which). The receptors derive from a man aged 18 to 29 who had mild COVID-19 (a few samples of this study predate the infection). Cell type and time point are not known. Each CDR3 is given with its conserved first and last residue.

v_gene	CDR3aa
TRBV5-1	CASRGEGQETQYF
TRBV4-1	CASSERVQGNYGYTF
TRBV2	CASSEDFQAYEQYF
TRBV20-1	CSAIPDRLSYEQYF
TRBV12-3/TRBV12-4	CASSPAGPGRRTFF
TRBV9	CASSVETSGNPGTDTQYF
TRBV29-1	CSAGRAGNTEAFF
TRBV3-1	CASSLRPRQETQYF
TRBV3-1	CASSWTGGLYGYTF
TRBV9	CASSVTGQGTQYF
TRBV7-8	CASSLGGMSGGSGGELFF
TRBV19	CASSSILNTGELFF
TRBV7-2	CASSLGWASGVSSYEQYF
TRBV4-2	CASSPLTRGQKNSPLHF
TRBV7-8	CASSPQRENTEAFF
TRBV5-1	CASSLDPAGGRGSTDTQYF
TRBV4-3	CASSQDLTGRKDGSDTQYF
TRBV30	CAWSWEGNTEAFF
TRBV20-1	CSARDSLAGGERETQYF
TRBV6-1	CASSSRQTRNRETQYF
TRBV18	CASSPVGGEKEAFF
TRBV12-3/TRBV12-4	CASSLATGLSYEQYF
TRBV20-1	CSANSGGPGDTQYF